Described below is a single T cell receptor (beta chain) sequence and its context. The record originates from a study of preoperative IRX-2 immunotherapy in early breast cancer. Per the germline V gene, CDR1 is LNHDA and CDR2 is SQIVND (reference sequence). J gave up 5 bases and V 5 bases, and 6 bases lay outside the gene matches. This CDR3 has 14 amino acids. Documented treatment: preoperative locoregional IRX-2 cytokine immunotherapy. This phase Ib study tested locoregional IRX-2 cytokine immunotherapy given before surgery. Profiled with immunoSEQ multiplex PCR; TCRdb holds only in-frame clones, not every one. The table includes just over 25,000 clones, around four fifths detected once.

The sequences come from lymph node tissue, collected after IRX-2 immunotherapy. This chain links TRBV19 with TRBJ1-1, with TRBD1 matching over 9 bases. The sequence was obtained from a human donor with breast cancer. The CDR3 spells CASSVQGARTEAFF. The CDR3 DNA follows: TGTGCCAGTAGTGTACAGGGGGCTCGGACTGAAGCTTTCTTT.